This entry describes one T cell receptor beta chain. The entry originates in a study of blood T cell repertoires in COVID-19. Turning to the study itself: Acute-phase and convalescent COVID-19 samples originated in the United States, Italy and Spain. PBMCs, B-cell-depleted T cells, or T cells provided the cDNA or gDNA that made up the material.

CDR3 length: 13 residues. J gave up 11 bases and V 4 bases, and 9 bases lay outside the gene matches. Germline V CDR1 and CDR2: SNHLY, FYNNEI. Authors' processing steps: It was from reference gene primer amplification that nucleated cell counts were estimated. The method was immunoSEQ multiplex PCR; TCRdb's version includes in-frame clones alone and lacks a portion of them. That table supplies the V and J calls and clone size; D and trimming were determined from the DNA. The table has approximately 270,000 clones, approximately 85% seen once. The sequenced sample consisted of peripheral blood. The rearrangement joins TRBV2 to TRBJ2-3; 7 bases fit TRBD2. The receptor was derived from a woman in her 70s with acute or convalescent COVID-19. The CDR3 nucleotides read TGTGCCAGCAGTGGGAGGACTAGGGCTTGGCAGTATTTT. Translation gives CASSGRTRAWQYF.